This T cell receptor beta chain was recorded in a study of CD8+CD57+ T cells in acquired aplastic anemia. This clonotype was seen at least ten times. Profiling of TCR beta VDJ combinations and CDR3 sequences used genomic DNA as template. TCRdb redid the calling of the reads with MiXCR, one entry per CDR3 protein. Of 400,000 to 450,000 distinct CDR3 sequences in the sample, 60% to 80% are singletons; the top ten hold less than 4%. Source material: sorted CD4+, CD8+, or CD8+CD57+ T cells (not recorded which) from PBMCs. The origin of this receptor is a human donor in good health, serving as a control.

The CDR3 reads CASSLISGSSYNSPLHF. The CDR3 DNA follows: TGTGCCAGCAGCTTAATCTCTGGAAGCTCCTATAATTCACCCCTCCACTTT. The chain is built from TRBV7-2 and TRBJ1-6; D is undetermined. Germline CDR1 SGHTA, CDR2 FQGNSA. The CDR3 has 17 amino acids. V was clipped by 2 bases and J by 0 bases, with 11 bases between them.